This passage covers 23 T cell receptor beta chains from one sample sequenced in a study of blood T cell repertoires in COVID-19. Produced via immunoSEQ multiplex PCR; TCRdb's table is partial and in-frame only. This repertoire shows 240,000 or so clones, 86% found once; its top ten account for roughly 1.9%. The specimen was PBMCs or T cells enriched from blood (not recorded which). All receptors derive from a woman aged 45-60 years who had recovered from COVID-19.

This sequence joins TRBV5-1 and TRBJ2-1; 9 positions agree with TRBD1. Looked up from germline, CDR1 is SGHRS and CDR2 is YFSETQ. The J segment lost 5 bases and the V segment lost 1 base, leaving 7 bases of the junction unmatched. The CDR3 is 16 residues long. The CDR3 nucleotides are TGCGCCAGCAGCTTGCCCCATGACAGGGGGGACAATGAGCAGTTCTTC. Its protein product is CASSLPHDRGDNEQFF.

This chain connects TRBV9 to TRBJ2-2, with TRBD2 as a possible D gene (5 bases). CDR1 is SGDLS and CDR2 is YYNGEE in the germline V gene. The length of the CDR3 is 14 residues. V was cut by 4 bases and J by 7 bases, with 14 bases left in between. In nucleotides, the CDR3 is TGTGCCAGCAGCTCCCCCAACCGGGGCGGGGAGCTGTTTTTT. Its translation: CASSSPNRGGELFF.

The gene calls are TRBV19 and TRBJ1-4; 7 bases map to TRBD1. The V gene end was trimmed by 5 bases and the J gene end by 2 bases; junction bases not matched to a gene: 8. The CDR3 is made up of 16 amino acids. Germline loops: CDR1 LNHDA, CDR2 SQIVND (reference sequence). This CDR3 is CASSFRQGGTNEKLFF. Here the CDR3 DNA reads TGTGCCAGTAGTTTTAGACAGGGTGGCACTAATGAAAAACTGTTTTTT.

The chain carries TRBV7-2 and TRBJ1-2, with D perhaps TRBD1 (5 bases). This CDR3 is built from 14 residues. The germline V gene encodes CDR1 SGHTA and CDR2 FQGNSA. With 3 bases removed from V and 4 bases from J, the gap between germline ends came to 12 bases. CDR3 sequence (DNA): TGTGCCAGCAGCTTGGACCGGGGGTTCTATGGCTACACCTTC. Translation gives CASSLDRGFYGYTF.

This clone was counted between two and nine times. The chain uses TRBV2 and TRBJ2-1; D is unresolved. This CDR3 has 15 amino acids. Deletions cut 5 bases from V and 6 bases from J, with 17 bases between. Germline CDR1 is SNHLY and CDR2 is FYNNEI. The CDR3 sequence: CASSPLRGTSNEQFF. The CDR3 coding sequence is TGTGCCAGCAGTCCACTCCGCGGCACATCCAATGAGCAGTTCTTC. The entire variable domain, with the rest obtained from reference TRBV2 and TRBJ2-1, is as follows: EPEVTQTPSHQVTQMGQEVILRCVPISNHLYFYWYRQILGQKVEFLVSFYNNEISEKSEIFDDQFSVERPDGSNFTLKIRSTKLEDSAMYFCASSPLRGTSNEQFFGPGTRLTVL.

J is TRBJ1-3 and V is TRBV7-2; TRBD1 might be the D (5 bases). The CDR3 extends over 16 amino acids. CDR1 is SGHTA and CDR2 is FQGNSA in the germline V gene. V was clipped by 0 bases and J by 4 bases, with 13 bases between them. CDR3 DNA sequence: TGTGCCAGCAGCTTAGCGGGGATAGGGGTCGGAAACACCATATATTTT. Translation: CASSLAGIGVGNTIYF.

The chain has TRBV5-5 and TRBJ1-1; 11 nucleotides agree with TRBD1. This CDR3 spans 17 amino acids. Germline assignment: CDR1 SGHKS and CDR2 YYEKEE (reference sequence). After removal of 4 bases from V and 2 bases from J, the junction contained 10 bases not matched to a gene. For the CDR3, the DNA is TGTGCCAGCAGCACCCTAGGGGGGACAGGGGGAAACACTGAAGCTTTCTTT. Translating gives CASSTLGGTGGNTEAFF.

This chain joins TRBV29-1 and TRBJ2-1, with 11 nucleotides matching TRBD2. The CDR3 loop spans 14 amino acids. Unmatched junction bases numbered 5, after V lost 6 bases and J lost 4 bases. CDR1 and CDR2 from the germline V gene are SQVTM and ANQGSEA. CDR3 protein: CSVAIAGGYNEQFF. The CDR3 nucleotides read TGCAGCGTCGCTATAGCGGGAGGGTACAATGAGCAGTTCTTC.

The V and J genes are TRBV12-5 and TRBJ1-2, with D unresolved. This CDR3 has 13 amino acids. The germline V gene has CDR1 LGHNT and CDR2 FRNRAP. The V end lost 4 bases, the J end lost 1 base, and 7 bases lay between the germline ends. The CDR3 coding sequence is TGTGCTAGTGGTTCCCCTCTTAACTATGGCTACACCTTC. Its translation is CASGSPLNYGYTF.

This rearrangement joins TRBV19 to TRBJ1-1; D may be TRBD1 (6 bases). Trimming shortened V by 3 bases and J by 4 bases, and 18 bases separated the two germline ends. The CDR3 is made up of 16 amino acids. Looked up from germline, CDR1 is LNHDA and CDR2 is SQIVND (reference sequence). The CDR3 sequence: CASSIGDNGRGTEAFF. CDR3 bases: TGTGCCAGTAGTATTGGGGACAATGGGAGGGGCACTGAAGCTTTCTTT.

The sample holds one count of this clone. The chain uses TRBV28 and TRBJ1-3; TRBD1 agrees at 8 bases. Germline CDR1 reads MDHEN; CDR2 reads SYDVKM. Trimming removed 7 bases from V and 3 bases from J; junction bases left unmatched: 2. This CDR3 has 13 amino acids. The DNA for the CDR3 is TGTGCCAGCATAGGACAGGGTGGAAACACCATATATTTT. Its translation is CASIGQGGNTIYF.

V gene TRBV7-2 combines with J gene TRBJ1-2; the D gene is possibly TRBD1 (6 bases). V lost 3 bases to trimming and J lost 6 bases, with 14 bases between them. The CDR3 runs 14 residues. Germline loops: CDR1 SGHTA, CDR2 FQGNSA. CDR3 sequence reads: CASSFMDSRNGYTF. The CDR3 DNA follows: TGTGCCAGCAGCTTCATGGACAGTAGGAATGGCTACACCTTC.

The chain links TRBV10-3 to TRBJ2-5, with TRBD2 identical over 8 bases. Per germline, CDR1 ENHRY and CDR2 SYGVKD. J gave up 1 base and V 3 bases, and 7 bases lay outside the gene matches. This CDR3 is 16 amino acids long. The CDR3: CAISDSPRGGQETQYF. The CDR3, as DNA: TGTGCCATCAGTGATTCCCCTCGGGGGGGCCAAGAGACCCAGTACTTC.

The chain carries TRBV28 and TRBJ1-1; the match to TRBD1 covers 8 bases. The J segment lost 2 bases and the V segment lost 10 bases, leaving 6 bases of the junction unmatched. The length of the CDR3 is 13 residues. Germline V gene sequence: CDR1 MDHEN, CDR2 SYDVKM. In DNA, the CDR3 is TGTGCCATCTTGGGGACAGGCAACACTGAAGCTTTCTTT. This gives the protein CAILGTGNTEAFF.

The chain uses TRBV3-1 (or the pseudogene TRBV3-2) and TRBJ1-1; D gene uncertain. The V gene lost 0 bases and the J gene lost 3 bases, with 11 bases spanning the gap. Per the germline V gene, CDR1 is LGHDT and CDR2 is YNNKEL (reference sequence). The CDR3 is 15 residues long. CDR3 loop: CASSQDRGFYTEAFF. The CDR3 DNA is TGTGCCAGCAGCCAAGATCGGGGTTTTTACACTGAAGCTTTCTTT.

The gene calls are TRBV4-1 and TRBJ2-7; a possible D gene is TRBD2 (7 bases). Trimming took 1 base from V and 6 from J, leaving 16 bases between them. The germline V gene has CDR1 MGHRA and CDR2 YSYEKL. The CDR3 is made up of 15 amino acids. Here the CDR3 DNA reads TGCGCCAGCAGCCAAGGGGGGAGGGGGAAGGGCGAGCAGTACTTC. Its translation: CASSQGGRGKGEQYF.

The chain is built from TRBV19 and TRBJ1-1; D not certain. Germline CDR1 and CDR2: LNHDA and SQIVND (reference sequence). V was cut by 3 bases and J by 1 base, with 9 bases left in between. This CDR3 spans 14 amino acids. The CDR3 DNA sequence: TGTGCCAGTAGTATGGCGGGCCCGAACACTGAAGCTTTCTTT. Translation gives CASSMAGPNTEAFF.

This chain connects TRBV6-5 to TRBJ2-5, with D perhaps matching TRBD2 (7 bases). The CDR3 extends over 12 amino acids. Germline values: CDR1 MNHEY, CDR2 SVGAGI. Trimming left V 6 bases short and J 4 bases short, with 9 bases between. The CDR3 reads CASRGGGETQYF. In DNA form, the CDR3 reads TGTGCCAGCAGGGGAGGGGGAGAGACCCAGTACTTC.

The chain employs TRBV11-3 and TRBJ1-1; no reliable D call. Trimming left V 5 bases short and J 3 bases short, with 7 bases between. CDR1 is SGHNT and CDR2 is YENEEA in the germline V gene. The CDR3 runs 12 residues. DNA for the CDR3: TGTGCCAGCAGCGACATCTACACTGAAGCTTTCTTT. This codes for CASSDIYTEAFF.

The CDR3 here is CASSEMGLAGVNEQFF. The CDR3 DNA follows: TGTGCCAGCAGTGAAATGGGACTAGCGGGAGTCAATGAGCAGTTCTTC. J is TRBJ2-1 and V is TRBV6-4, with 14 positions matching TRBD2. V trimming: 3 bases; J trimming: 6 bases; junction bases outside the gene matches: 4. The CDR3 runs to 16 residues. Germline CDR1 reads MRHNA; CDR2 reads SNTAGT.

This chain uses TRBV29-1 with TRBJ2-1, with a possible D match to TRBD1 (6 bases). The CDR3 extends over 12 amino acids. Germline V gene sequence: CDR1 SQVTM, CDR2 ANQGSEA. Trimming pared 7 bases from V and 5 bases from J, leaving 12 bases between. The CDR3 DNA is TGCAGCGCCGCCGGGACACACAATGAGCAGTTCTTC. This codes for CSAAGTHNEQFF.

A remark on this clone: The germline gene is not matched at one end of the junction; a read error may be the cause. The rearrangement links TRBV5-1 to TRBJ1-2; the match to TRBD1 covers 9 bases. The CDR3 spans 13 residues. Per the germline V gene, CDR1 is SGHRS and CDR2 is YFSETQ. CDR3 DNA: TGCGCCAGCAGATTGGGGGACAGGGTTGTCTACACCTTC. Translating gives CASRLGDRVVYTF. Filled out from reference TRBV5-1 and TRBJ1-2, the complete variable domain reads KAGVTQTPRYLIKTRGQQVTLSCSPISGHRSVSWYQQTPGQGLQFLFEYFSETQRNKGNFPGRFSGRQFSNSRSEMNVSTLELGDSALYLCASRLGDRVVYTFGSGTRLTVV.

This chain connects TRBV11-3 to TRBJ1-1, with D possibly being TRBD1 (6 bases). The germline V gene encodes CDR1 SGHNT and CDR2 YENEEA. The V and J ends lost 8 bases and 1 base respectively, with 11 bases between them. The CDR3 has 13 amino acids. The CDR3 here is CASSVRGNTEAFF. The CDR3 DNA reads TGTGCCAGCTCGGTCAGGGGGAACACTGAAGCTTTCTTT.